This T cell receptor (beta chain) was profiled in a study of blood T cell repertoires in COVID-19. Looking at the study overall: Whether acute or convalescent, the COVID-19 samples came from the United States, Italy and Spain. The analysed material was cDNA or gDNA that came from T cells, B-cell-depleted T cells, or PBMCs.

This clone was detected only once. V lost 2 bases, J lost 4 bases, and 10 bases lay in between. The V gene's germline CDR1 is SGHTS and CDR2 YDEGEE. The CDR3 length is 13 residues. The data were produced by immunoSEQ multiplex PCR, yet TCRdb's version contains in-frame clones alone and is incomplete. The sample contains about 250,000 clones, around 89% of which appear only once. Participants spanned ages roughly 18 to 95 years and resided in 24 US areas. Clinical history reported by participants formed the basis on which cohorts were assigned. The chain employs TRBV5-8 and TRBJ2-7, with a possible D match to TRBD1 (6 bases). The sequence was collected from a woman aged 18 to 35 who had recovered from COVID-19. The sequenced sample was PBMCs or T cells enriched from blood (not recorded which). This CDR3 is CASSFTGSYEQYF. As DNA, the CDR3 is TGTGCCAGCAGCTTTACAGGGTCGTACGAGCAGTACTTC. Looking up the rest from reference TRBV5-8 and TRBJ2-7 gives the full variable domain: EAGVTQSPTHLIKTRGQQATLRCSPISGHTSVYWYQQALGLGLQFLLWYDEGEERNRGNFPPRFSGRQFPNYSSELNVNALELEDSALYLCASSFTGSYEQYFGPGTRLTVT.